This entry concerns a single T cell receptor (beta chain). The antigen remains unidentified. Germline and junction disagree at one end, which may indicate a read error. The data are from a study of human T cells and chemical hapten exposure. The study, taken as a whole, reports: DPC sensitization did not alter TCRs above 1 in 1000 frequency. In the PT1 data, expanded TCR counts showed a positive correlation with patch test score.

TCRdb re-derived calls from the RACE reads in MiXCR, one entry per CDR3 protein. Of some 380,000 distinct CDR3 sequences listed, approximately 4.4% are singletons. Germline CDR1 and CDR2: LGHNA and YNFKEQ. This CDR3 has 16 residues. Time point given: patch test 1, 2 weeks after DPC sensitization. Treatment denoted: therapeutic diphenylcyclopropenone sensitization with weekly scalp DPC. The study extracted total RNA from unfractionated whole blood. This specimen was whole blood, taken in connection with sensitization to the hapten diphenylcyclopropenone (DPC). This chain connects TRBV4-2 to TRBJ1-1, with TRBD1 as a possible D gene (5 bases). The clonotype comes from a woman aged 45 to 65 with alopecia areata. Some clones in this sample may be carry-over from other donors' samples. CDR3 amino acids: CASGQDRGRTYPEAFF. DNA for the CDR3: TGTGCCAGCGGCCAAGATCGGGGGAGGACTTACCCTGAAGCTTTCTTT.